This T cell receptor (beta chain) was identified in a study of T cells in Graves' hyperthyroidism and ophthalmopathy. Overall study context: Blood was drawn when the patient was first diagnosed and still untreated.

Amplified regions were TCR beta CDR3 sequences from RNA transcripts. First-round RT-PCR targeting the TCR CDR3 was performed with the HTBI primer set. TCRdb analysed the multiplex PCR reads with MiXCR anew, one entry per CDR3 protein. The sample carries a few hundred thousand distinct CDR3 sequences, approximately 20% recorded once. The length of the CDR3 is 13 residues. The germline V gene has CDR1 DFQATT and CDR2 SNEGSKA (reference sequence). Trimming took 6 bases from V and 5 from J, leaving 16 bases between them. Many counts were recorded for this clonotype. The J gene is TRBJ2-5, the V gene TRBV20-1; D is ambiguous. This TCR was recovered from a middle-aged man with Graves' hyperthyroidism. Sequences were obtained from blood. This CDR3 is CSATLDGRETQYF. CDR3 coding DNA: TGCAGTGCAACTCTGGACGGCCGGGAGACCCAGTACTTC.